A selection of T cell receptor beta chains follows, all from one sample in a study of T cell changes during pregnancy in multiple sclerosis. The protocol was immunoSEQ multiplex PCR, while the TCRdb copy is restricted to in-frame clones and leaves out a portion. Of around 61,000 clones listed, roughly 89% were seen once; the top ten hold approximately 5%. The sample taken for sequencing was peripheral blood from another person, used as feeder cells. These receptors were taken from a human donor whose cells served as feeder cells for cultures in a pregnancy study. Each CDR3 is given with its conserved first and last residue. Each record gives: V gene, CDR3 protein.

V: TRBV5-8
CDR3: CASRGRGTGANVLTF

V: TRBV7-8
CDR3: CASSFVWGGRAYEQFF

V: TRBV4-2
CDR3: CASSQRWQDGQPQHF

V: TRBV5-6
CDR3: CASSFRGPYNEQFF

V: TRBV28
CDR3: CASRTYRDRRWTYEQYF

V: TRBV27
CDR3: CASSLTGETQYF

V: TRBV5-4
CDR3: CASSPGTSGANTGELFF

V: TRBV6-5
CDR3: CASSPGTGGGNEQYF

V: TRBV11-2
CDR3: CASSLDNEKLFF

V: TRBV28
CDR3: CASRTGGGHQPQHF

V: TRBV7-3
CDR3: CASSLSHNSYEQYF

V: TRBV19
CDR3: CASSIAGGGQPQHF

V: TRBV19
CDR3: CASNRVGEGNTEAFF

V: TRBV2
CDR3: CASSGGQVGSPLHF

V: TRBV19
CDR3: CASSVSSLAGVRNEQFF

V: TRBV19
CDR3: CASNVQGLDEQFF

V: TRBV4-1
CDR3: CASSPLQGRYAYEQYF

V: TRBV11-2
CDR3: CASSYRVGSSYNEQFF

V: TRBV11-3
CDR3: CASSFNPGTYNEQFF

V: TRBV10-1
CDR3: CASQDTRYNEQFF

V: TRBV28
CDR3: CASSPPQVVSYEQYF

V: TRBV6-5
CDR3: CASSYYGDRNEKLFF

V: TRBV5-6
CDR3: CASSGTSGEQETQYF

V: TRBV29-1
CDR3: CSVEEIASTDTQYF

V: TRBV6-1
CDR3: CASSAGGSAGGQPQHF

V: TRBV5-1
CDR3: CASSRNLDTNEKLFF

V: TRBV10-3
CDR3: CAISEPQGDYLNEQFF

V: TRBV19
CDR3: CASSIVSGGAGNEQFF

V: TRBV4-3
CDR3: CASSQYTNRMGNEQFF

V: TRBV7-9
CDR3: CASSAGQGVDGYTF

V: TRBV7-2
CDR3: CASSLRIAGGLSTGELFF

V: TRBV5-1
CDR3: CASSVGSQGGGKRYF

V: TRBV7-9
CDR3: CASSLAFGEETQYF

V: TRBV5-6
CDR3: CASSFGTAGGLEQYF

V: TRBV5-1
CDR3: CASSPGQVGNEQFF

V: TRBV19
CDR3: CASSGTAQNTEAFF

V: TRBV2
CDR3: CASSENRREKLFF

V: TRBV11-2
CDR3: CASSLGRRPNENLFF

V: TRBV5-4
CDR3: CASSFLLAGGTDTQYF

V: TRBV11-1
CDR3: CASSLGTGYFSGANVLTF

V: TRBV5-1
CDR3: CASSLEEGAGNIQYF

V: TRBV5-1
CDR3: CASSLGQPAGTEAFF

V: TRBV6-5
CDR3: CASSPEGSSIAFF

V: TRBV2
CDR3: CASGRLGQEREKLFF

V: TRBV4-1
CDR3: CASSQPPLYEQYF

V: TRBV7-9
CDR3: CASSLNVRAGYTF